Listed below are T cell receptor beta chains from one sample, sequenced in a study of T cells in Graves' hyperthyroidism and ophthalmopathy. TCRdb independently ran MiXCR on the multiplex PCR reads; one entry per CDR3 protein. The sample gives around 690,000 distinct CDR3 sequences, 17% of which show up once; about 16% is in the top ten. The specimen sequenced was blood. The receptors here all came from a man over 45 with Graves' hyperthyroidism. CDR3s include the opening cysteine and the closing phenylalanine or tryptophan. A D gene is named only where the DNA matches it firmly. For some rows the clone size is stated as once, few or many, or as a class when expanded; others skip it.

>.|TRBV7-9|TRBJ2-1|16|TRBD2
CASSFTWTSGGGEQFF
TGTGCCAGCAGTTTCACCTGGACTAGTGGGGGAGGTGAGCAGTTCTTC
>.|TRBV30|TRBJ2-4|15|.
CAWSVGVGGRNIQYF
TGTGCCTGGAGTGTAGGCGTCGGGGGACGGAACATTCAGTACTTC
>many|TRBV12-3/TRBV12-4|TRBJ2-1|16|TRBD2
CASSLLAGGAYNEQFF
TGTGCCAGCAGTTTATTAGCGGGAGGCGCCTACAATGAGCAGTTCTTC
>few|TRBV11-2|TRBJ1-1|11|.
CASGSTGFAFF
TGTGCCAGCGGCTCCACAGGATTTGCTTTCTTT
>.|TRBV7-9|TRBJ1-5|12|TRBD1
CASSFLRGTQHF
TGTGCCAGCAGCTTCCTCAGGGGGACCCAGCATTTT
>many|TRBV27|TRBJ2-7|14|TRBD2
CASSPPGGNYEQYF
TGTGCCAGCAGTCCCCCGGGAGGGAACTACGAGCAGTACTTC
>many|TRBV11-2|TRBJ2-3|16|.
CASSLVGGPTTDTQYF
TGTGCCAGCAGCTTAGTGGGTGGGCCAACCACAGATACGCAGTATTTT
>few|TRBV6-5|TRBJ2-4|14|.
CASIRVQAKNIQYF
TGCGCCAGCATTAGGGTTCAAGCCAAAAACATTCAGTACTTC
>many|TRBV5-4|TRBJ2-2|16|.
CASSPGRRGHTGELFF
TGTGCCAGCAGCCCTGGTAGGAGGGGGCACACCGGGGAGCTGTTTTTT
>many|TRBV27|TRBJ1-2|17|TRBD1
CASSSNFNRGNYYGYTF
TGTGCCAGCAGCTCTAACTTCAACAGGGGGAATTACTATGGCTACACCTTC